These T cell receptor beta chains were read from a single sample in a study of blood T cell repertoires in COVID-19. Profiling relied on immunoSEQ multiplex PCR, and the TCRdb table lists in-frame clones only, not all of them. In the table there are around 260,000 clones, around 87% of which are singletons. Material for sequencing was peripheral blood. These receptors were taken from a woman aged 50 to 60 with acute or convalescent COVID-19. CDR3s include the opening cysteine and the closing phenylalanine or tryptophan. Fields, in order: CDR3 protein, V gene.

CDR3 protein: CASSPPLGASPKAFF; V gene: TRBV28
CDR3 protein: CASSTRKQPQHF; V gene: TRBV19
CDR3 protein: CASSASGRTSYNEQFF; V gene: TRBV7-9
CDR3 protein: CASSLRDSSYNEQFF; V gene: TRBV13
CDR3 protein: CASSPAGIVETQYF; V gene: TRBV18
CDR3 protein: CASTLKGNQPQHF; V gene: TRBV21-1
CDR3 protein: CASSPPGDRLYTPLHF; V gene: TRBV28
CDR3 protein: CATSFESSYNSPLHF; V gene: TRBV15
CDR3 protein: CASSLFGQGGGKLFF; V gene: TRBV28
CDR3 protein: CASSKALTGSYEQYF; V gene: TRBV21-1
CDR3 protein: CASSLEDLAYF; V gene: TRBV7-9
CDR3 protein: CASRVAGGLMKGTEAFF; V gene: TRBV28
CDR3 protein: CSVARGTGANVLTF; V gene: TRBV29-1
CDR3 protein: CASSVTRTGGYEQYF; V gene: TRBV27
CDR3 protein: CASSRQGAGEQYF; V gene: TRBV12-3/TRBV12-4
CDR3 protein: CSVLTSGNNEQFF; V gene: TRBV29-1
CDR3 protein: CASSPFGTEKEKLFF; V gene: TRBV18
CDR3 protein: CASRRTDYNEQFF; V gene: TRBV2
CDR3 protein: CASSQGTNDRELFF; V gene: TRBV4-2
CDR3 protein: CASSVRDSPYF; V gene: TRBV28
CDR3 protein: CASSLGGGSTDTQYF; V gene: TRBV5-1
CDR3 protein: CSASVIISGSYNEQFF; V gene: TRBV20-1
CDR3 protein: CASSPRTDLYGYTF; V gene: TRBV7-2
CDR3 protein: CASSPGLAGVSYEQYF; V gene: TRBV18
CDR3 protein: CASSYPGLAGVRSFYEQYF; V gene: TRBV6-2/TRBV6-3
CDR3 protein: CATSRDIRETQYF; V gene: TRBV15
CDR3 protein: CASSFGTGGKTQYF; V gene: TRBV28
CDR3 protein: CASSLSVSGTGELFF; V gene: TRBV7-3
CDR3 protein: CASSLAGQGVTPLHF; V gene: TRBV7-2
CDR3 protein: CASRTSGSTYEQYF; V gene: TRBV28
CDR3 protein: CASSLLGVRSGNTIYF; V gene: TRBV7-2
CDR3 protein: CASSQVADKVDEQFF; V gene: TRBV4-1
CDR3 protein: CASSPRTAMGGYTF; V gene: TRBV9